This TCR beta chain was recovered during a study of T cell repertoires in aging, cancer and after chemotherapy. This clonotype is labeled as medium-sized. The CDR3 length is 9 residues. Germline CDR1 and CDR2: LNHDA and SQIVND (reference sequence). Rearranged V-D-J TRB sequences were amplified with a mixed TRB-A/B primer pool. TCRdb reanalysed the multiplex PCR reads using MiXCR and keeps one entry per CDR3 protein. The sample contains a few thousand distinct CDR3 sequences, roughly 25% of which appear only once. TCR beta rearrangements were amplified from peripheral blood genomic DNA. V usage is TRBV19 and J usage is TRBJ1-2; D ambiguous. The sequence came from a human donor in good health. The sample taken for sequencing was blood. The CDR3 loop is CVLDYGYTF. CDR3 sequence (DNA): TGTGTCTTGGATTATGGCTACACCTTC.